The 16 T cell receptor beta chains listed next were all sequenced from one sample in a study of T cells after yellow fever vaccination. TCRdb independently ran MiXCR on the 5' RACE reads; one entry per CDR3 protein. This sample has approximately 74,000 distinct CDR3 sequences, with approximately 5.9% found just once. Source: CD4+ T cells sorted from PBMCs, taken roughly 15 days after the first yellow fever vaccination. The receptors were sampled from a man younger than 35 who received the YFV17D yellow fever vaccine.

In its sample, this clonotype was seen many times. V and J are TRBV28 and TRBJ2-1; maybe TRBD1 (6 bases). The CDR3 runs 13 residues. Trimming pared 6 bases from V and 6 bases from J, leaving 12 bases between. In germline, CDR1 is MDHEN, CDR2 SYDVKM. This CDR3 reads CASRDGTLNEQFF. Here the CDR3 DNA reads TGTGCCAGCAGAGACGGGACACTCAATGAGCAGTTCTTC.

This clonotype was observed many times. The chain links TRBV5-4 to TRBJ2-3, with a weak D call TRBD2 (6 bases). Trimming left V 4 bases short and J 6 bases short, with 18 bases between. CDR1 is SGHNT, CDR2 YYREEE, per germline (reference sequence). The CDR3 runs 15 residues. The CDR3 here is CASSLPRGSADTQYF. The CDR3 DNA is TGTGCCAGCAGCCTACCGCGGGGATCGGCGGATACGCAGTATTTT.

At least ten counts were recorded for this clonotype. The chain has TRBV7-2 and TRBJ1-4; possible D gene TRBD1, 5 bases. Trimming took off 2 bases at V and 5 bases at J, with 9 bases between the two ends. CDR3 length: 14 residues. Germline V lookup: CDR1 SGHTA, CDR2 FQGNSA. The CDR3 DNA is TGTGCCAGCAGCTTACGACAGCAAAATGAAAAACTGTTTTTT. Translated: CASSLRQQNEKLFF.

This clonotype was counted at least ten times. The CDR3: CSARVGLAGGRSSYNEQFF. CDR3 DNA sequence: TGCAGTGCTAGAGTTGGGCTAGCGGGGGGTCGAAGCTCCTACAATGAGCAGTTCTTC. The V and J genes are TRBV20-1 and TRBJ2-1; 11 bases are shared with TRBD2. Germline CDR1 DFQATT, CDR2 SNEGSKA (reference sequence). The CDR3 loop spans 19 amino acids. The trim removed 1 base at V and 0 bases at J, leaving 11 bases unmatched.

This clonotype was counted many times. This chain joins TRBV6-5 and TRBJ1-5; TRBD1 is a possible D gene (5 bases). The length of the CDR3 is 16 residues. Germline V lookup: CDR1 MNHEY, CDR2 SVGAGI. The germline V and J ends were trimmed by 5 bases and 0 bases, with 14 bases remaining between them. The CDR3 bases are TGTGCCAGCAGTCTTCGGCTGGGGGTTAGCAATCAGCCCCAGCATTTT. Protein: CASSLRLGVSNQPQHF.

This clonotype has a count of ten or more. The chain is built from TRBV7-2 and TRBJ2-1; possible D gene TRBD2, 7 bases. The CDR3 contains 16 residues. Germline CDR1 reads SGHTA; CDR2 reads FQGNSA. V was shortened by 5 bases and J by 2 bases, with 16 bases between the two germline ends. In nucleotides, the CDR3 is TGTGCCAGCAGCGTGTGGGGGGGCGGGACCTACAATGAGCAGTTCTTC. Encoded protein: CASSVWGGGTYNEQFF.

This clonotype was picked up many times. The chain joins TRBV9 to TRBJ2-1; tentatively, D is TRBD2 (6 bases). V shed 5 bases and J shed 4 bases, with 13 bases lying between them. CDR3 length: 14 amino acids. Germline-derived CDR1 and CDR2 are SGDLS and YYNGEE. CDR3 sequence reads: CASSEAGLYNEQFF. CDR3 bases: TGTGCCAGCAGTGAAGCGGGCCTTTACAATGAGCAGTTCTTC. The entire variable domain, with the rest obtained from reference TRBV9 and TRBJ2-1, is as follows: DSGVTQTPKHLITATGQRVTLRCSPRSGDLSVYWYQQSLDQGLQFLIQYYNGEERAKGNILERFSAQQFPDLHSELNLSSLELGDSALYFCASSEAGLYNEQFFGPGTRLTVL.

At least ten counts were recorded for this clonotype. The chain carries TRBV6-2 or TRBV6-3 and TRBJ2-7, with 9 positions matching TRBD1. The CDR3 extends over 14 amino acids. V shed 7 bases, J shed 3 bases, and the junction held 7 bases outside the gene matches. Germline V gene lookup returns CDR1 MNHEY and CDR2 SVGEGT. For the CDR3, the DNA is TGTGCCAGCAACCGCCGACAGGGGGGCTACGAGCAGTACGTC. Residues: CASNRRQGGYEQYV.

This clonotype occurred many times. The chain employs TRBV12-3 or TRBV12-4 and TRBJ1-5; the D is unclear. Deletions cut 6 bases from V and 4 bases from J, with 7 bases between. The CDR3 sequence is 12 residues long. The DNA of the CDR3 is TGTGCCAGCAGCCCGATTAATCAGCCCCAGCATTTT. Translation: CASSPINQPQHF.

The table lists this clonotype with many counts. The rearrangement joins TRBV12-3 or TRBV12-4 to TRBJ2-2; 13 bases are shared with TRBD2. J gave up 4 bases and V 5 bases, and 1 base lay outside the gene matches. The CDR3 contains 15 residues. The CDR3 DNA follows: TGTGCCAGCAGTCGACTAGCGGGGGGCACCGGGGAGCTGTTTTTT. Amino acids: CASSRLAGGTGELFF.

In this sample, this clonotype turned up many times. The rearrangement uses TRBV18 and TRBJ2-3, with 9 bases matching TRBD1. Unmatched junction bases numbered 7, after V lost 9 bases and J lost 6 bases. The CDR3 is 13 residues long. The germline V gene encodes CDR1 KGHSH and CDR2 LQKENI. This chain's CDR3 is CASYRGQEDTQYF. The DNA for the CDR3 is TGTGCCAGTTACAGGGGGCAGGAGGATACGCAGTATTTT.

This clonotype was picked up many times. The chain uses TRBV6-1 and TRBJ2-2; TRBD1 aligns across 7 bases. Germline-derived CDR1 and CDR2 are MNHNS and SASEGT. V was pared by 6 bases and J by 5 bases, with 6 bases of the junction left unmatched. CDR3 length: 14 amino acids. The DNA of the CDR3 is TGTGCCAGCAGCTCGGGACAGCTTACCGGGGAGCTGTTTTTT. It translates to CASSSGQLTGELFF.

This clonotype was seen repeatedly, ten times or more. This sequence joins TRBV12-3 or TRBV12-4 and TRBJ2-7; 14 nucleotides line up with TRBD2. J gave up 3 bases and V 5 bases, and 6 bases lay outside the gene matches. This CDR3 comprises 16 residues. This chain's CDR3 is CASSLIGLAGGYEQYF. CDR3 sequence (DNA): TGTGCCAGCAGTCTCATCGGACTAGCGGGGGGCTACGAGCAGTACTTC.

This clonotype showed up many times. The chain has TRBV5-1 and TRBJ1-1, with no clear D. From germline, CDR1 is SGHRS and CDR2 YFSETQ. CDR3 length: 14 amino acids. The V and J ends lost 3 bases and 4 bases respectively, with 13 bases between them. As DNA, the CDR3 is TGCGCCAGCAGCTCCCTCCGGGGAGGCACTGAAGCTTTCTTT. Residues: CASSSLRGGTEAFF.

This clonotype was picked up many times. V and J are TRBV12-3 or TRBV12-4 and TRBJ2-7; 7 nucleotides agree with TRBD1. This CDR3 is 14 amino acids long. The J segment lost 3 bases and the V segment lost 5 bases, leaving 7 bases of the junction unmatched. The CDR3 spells CASSIRQGYYEQYF. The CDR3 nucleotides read TGTGCCAGCAGTATAAGACAGGGCTACTACGAGCAGTACTTC.

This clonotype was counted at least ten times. CDR3 sequence (DNA): TGTGCCAGCAGTTACGCTAGTCGGGGCTCCTACGAGCAGTACTTC. This codes for CASSYASRGSYEQYF. This rearrangement joins TRBV6-5 to TRBJ2-7; D is possibly TRBD2 (5 bases). CDR1 is MNHEY, CDR2 SVGAGI, per germline. V gave up 2 bases and J gave up 0 bases, with 11 bases separating them. This CDR3 spans 15 amino acids.